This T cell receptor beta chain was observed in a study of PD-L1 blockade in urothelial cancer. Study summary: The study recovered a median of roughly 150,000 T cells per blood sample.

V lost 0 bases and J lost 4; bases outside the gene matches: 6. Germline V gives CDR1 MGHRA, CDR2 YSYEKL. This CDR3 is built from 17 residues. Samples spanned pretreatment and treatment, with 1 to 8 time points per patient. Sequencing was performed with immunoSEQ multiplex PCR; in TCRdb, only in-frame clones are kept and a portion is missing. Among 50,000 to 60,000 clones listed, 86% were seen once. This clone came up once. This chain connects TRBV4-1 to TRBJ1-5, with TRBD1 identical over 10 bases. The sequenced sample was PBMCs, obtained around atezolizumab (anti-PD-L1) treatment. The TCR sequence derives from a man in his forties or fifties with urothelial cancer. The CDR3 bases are TGCGCCAGCAGCCAAGAGGGACAGGGGCCAGGGAATCAGCCCCAGCATTTT. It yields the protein CASSQEGQGPGNQPQHF.